The 29 T cell receptor beta chains reported below all come from one sample, sequenced in a study of cytomegalovirus exposure and HLA in healthy donors. Primers included in the PCR were 60 Vbeta and 13 Jbeta primers. Produced via immunoSEQ multiplex PCR; TCRdb's table is partial and in-frame only. The sample holds approximately 290,000 clones, roughly 80% seen once. Sample: PBMCs. The receptors derive from a girl aged 2 to 9 in good health and CMV-seronegative.

This clone showed up just a few times. The CDR3 sequence is CASSQRDSWTHINYEQYF. CDR3 sequence (DNA): TGTGCCAGCAGCCAACGGGACAGTTGGACCCATATCAACTACGAGCAGTACTTC. The chain links TRBV5-4 to TRBJ2-7; 7 bases map to TRBD1. The J segment lost 3 bases and the V segment lost 4 bases, leaving 19 bases of the junction unmatched. Per the germline V gene, CDR1 is SGHNT and CDR2 is YYREEE (reference sequence). The CDR3 is 18 residues long. Variable domain in full (rest from reference TRBV5-4 and TRBJ2-7): ETGVTQSPTHLIKTRGQQVTLRCSSQSGHNTVSWYQQALGQGPQFIFQYYREEENGRGNFPPRFSGLQFPNYSSELNVNALELDDSALYLCASSQRDSWTHINYEQYFGPGTRLTVT.

This clone was seen a handful of times. J is TRBJ2-5 and V is TRBV19; TRBD2 is a possible D gene (5 bases). The germline V gene encodes CDR1 LNHDA and CDR2 SQIVND (reference sequence). The CDR3 runs to 11 residues. Trimming shortened V by 10 bases and J by 4 bases, and 10 bases separated the two germline ends. CDR3 region: CATTRGETQYF. DNA of the CDR3: TGTGCCACTACCCGGGGAGAGACCCAGTACTTC.

V gene TRBV18 combines with J gene TRBJ2-7, with D perhaps TRBD2 (5 bases). The germline CDR1 and CDR2 sequences are KGHSH and LQKENI. The V end lost 4 bases, the J end lost 3 bases, and 19 bases lay between the germline ends. The CDR3 runs to 16 residues. In DNA, the CDR3 is TGTGCCAGCTCACTAAATCCGGCTGGAGGATTCTACGAGCAGTACTTC. As protein: CASSLNPAGGFYEQYF.

As to this clone: The junction does not match germline at one end; this may be a read error. The chain carries TRBV25-1 and TRBJ1-1; TRBD1 matches 9 bases. CDR3 length equals 12 residues. The V gene's germline CDR1 is MGHDK and CDR2 SYGVNS. CDR3 DNA: TGTGCCAGCGGTGACAGGGGGTCTGAAGCTTTCTTT. This encodes CASGDRGSEAFF.

The CDR3 region is CASSYGGNYNEQFF. The CDR3 DNA sequence: TGTGCCAGCAGTTACGGAGGCAACTACAATGAGCAGTTCTTC. The chain uses TRBV6-6 and TRBJ2-1; perhaps TRBD2 as D (5 bases). The CDR3 covers 14 residues. V lost 2 bases and J 3 bases, leaving 8 bases between the germline ends. CDR1 and CDR2 (germline): MNHNY, SVGAGI (reference sequence).

J is TRBJ2-7 and V is TRBV19, with 9 bases that match TRBD1. The V gene end was trimmed by 3 bases and the J gene end by 2 bases; junction bases not matched to a gene: 5. Germline CDR1 and CDR2: LNHDA and SQIVND (reference sequence). The CDR3 extends over 15 amino acids. The CDR3 bases are TGTGCCAGTAGTATGACAGGGGGACCCCCCTACGAGCAGTACTTC. Encoded protein: CASSMTGGPPYEQYF.

This clone was seen a handful of times. The J gene is TRBJ1-5, the V gene TRBV2; TRBD1 might be the D (6 bases). Per the germline V gene, CDR1 is SNHLY and CDR2 is FYNNEI. The V end was cut by 7 bases, the J end by 3 bases, with 13 bases between. The CDR3 sequence is 14 residues long. DNA for the CDR3: TGTGCCAGCATAGGGGGACATTCCAATCAGCCCCAGCATTTT. Amino acids: CASIGGHSNQPQHF.

This clone has only a few counts. The J gene is TRBJ2-5, the V gene TRBV4-1; weak D call: TRBD2 (6 bases). The DNA end favors TRBJ2-7, so the J call may be wrong. This CDR3 region has 14 residues. Germline V gives CDR1 MGHRA, CDR2 YSYEKL. CDR3 bases: TGCGCCAGCAGCCCCTGGAGGGGTGCCTACGAGCAGTACTTC. Translated, it gives CASSPWRGAYEQYF.

CDR3 region: CASSYRVLDNEQFF. CDR3 DNA sequence: TGTGCCAGCAGTTACAGGGTACTGGATAATGAGCAGTTCTTC. The rearrangement joins TRBV28 to TRBJ2-1; perhaps TRBD1 as D (6 bases). The V gene's germline CDR1 is MDHEN and CDR2 SYDVKM. The CDR3 is 14 amino acids. The V end was cut by 4 bases, the J end by 7 bases, with 14 bases between.

In its sample, this clone was seen once. This sequence joins TRBV10-3 and TRBJ2-5, with 8 bases that match TRBD1. CDR3 size: 13 residues. Per the germline V gene, CDR1 is ENHRY and CDR2 is SYGVKD. V lost 4 bases and J lost 7; bases outside the gene matches: 5. CDR3 nucleotide sequence: TGTGCCATCAGTGTTCAGGGGGCGGTGACCCAGTACTTC. Protein: CAISVQGAVTQYF.

This chain joins TRBV19 and TRBJ2-1, with D perhaps TRBD2 (5 bases). Germline V gene sequence: CDR1 LNHDA, CDR2 SQIVND (reference sequence). V was shortened by 8 bases and J by 6 bases, with 14 bases between the two germline ends. The CDR3 is made up of 13 amino acids. CDR3 loop: CASFTSEGNEQFF. The CDR3 DNA is TGTGCCAGTTTCACTTCAGAGGGCAATGAGCAGTTCTTC.

With respect to this clone: The same CDR3 also results from other DNA sequences found in this sample. V is TRBV25-1 and J is TRBJ2-3; 11 positions match TRBD2. The germline V gene has CDR1 MGHDK and CDR2 SYGVNS. The CDR3 totals 18 residues. V dropped 8 bases and J dropped 0; count of bases not matched to a gene: 13. CDR3 nucleotides: TGTGCCAGCGGGAAGAGAGGGACTAGCGGACCGAGCACAGATACGCAGTATTTT. It codes for CASGKRGTSGPSTDTQYF. Full variable domain (outside the CDR3, taken from reference TRBV25-1 and TRBJ2-3): EADIYQTPRYLVIGTGKKITLECSQTMGHDKMYWYQQDPGMELHLIHYSYGVNSTEKGDLSSESTVSRIRTEHFPLTLESARPSHTSQYLCASGKRGTSGPSTDTQYFGPGTRLTVL.

The chain is built from TRBV6-4 and TRBJ2-1, with 8 bases identical to TRBD2. The CDR3 is 16 residues long. Germline V gives CDR1 MRHNA, CDR2 SNTAGT. The ends lost 0 bases at V and 6 bases at J; junction bases unmatched: 7. CDR3 region: CASSDSYSGGGNEQFF. For the CDR3, the DNA is TGTGCCAGCAGTGACTCGTACTCGGGAGGGGGCAATGAGCAGTTCTTC.

This chain uses TRBV27 with TRBJ1-2; 9 positions agree with TRBD1. This CDR3 is 13 amino acids long. Per the germline V gene, CDR1 is MNHEY and CDR2 is SMNVEV (reference sequence). V dropped 4 bases and J dropped 8; count of bases not matched to a gene: 5. The CDR3 loop is CASSSGQGRGYTF. In DNA, the CDR3 is TGTGCCAGCAGTTCGGGACAGGGACGGGGCTACACCTTC.

This chain uses TRBV2 with TRBJ1-3, with 9 nucleotides matching TRBD1. This CDR3 has 16 residues. V dropped 6 bases and J dropped 0; count of bases not matched to a gene: 6. Germline lookup yields CDR1 SNHLY and CDR2 FYNNEI. CDR3 DNA: TGTGCCAGCAGCGGGACAGGGCCACTCTCTGGAAACACCATATATTTT. This gives the protein CASSGTGPLSGNTIYF.

The chain links TRBV27 to TRBJ2-1, with D tentatively TRBD1 (5 bases). CDR3 length equals 15 residues. The germline V gene encodes CDR1 MNHEY and CDR2 SMNVEV (reference sequence). Trimming stripped 6 bases from V and 5 bases from J, with 17 bases between. CDR3 amino acids: CASSPYQGAHNEQFF. As DNA, the CDR3 is TGTGCCAGCAGCCCCTACCAGGGTGCGCACAATGAGCAGTTCTTC.

In this sample, this clone turned up a few times. V usage is TRBV7-8 and J usage is TRBJ2-5; 11 bases are a match to TRBD2. The J segment lost 9 bases and the V segment lost 5 bases, leaving 11 bases of the junction unmatched. CDR3 length: 15 amino acids. Germline CDR1 is SGHVS and CDR2 is FQNEAQ. CDR3 amino acids: CASSPLAGAGWAQYF. The DNA for the CDR3 is TGTGCCAGCAGCCCACTAGCGGGAGCCGGTTGGGCCCAGTACTTC.

This clone showed up just once. The chain is built from TRBV27 and TRBJ2-7, with D tentatively TRBD1 (5 bases). V shed 2 bases and J shed 2 bases, with 22 bases lying between them. The CDR3 covers 18 residues. Germline V CDR1 and CDR2: MNHEY, SMNVEV (reference sequence). The CDR3 DNA follows: TGTGCCAGCAGTTTAGTCCATCGCTCAGGGCTATTCCCCTACGAGCAGTACTTC. Translation: CASSLVHRSGLFPYEQYF.

V usage is TRBV27 and J usage is TRBJ2-1, with 7 bases lining up with TRBD1. The V segment lost 3 bases and the J segment 7 bases; nucleotides outside the gene matches: 15. Germline CDR1 MNHEY, CDR2 SMNVEV (reference sequence). This CDR3 is built from 17 residues. The CDR3 region has the DNA TGTGCCAGCAGTTTGAGGACAGGCCGCCCGGAGTTGAATGAGCAGTTCTTC. It translates to CASSLRTGRPELNEQFF.

The chain combines TRBV2 with TRBJ2-1, with 12 positions matching TRBD2. The CDR3 spans 17 residues. V lost 0 bases to trimming and J lost 5 bases; unmatched junction nucleotides: 5. Per germline, CDR1 SNHLY and CDR2 FYNNEI. For the CDR3, the DNA is TGTGCCAGCAGTGAAGCGCGATCTAGCGGGGGGGACAATGAGCAGTTCTTC. Translated, it gives CASSEARSSGGDNEQFF.

The rearrangement links TRBV19 to TRBJ1-4; D might be TRBD1 (6 bases). CDR1 is LNHDA and CDR2 is SQIVND in the germline V gene (reference sequence). This CDR3 is built from 14 residues. The V and J ends lost 3 bases and 1 base respectively, with 6 bases between them. This CDR3 is CASSMTGTNEKLFF. CDR3 coding DNA: TGTGCCAGTAGTATGACAGGAACTAATGAAAAACTGTTTTTT.

The chain links TRBV7-9 to TRBJ1-2; possibly TRBD1 for D (6 bases). V was shortened by 7 bases and J by 0 bases, with 9 bases between the two germline ends. The CDR3 extends over 13 amino acids. Germline V gene lookup returns CDR1 SEHNR and CDR2 FQNEAQ (reference sequence). The CDR3 region is CASKTGTNYGYTF. The CDR3 DNA sequence: TGTGCCAGCAAAACAGGGACTAACTATGGCTACACCTTC.

The genes are TRBV29-1 and TRBJ2-7, with 13 bases that match TRBD2. V gave up 4 bases and J gave up 5 bases; unmatched junction bases: 5. The CDR3 covers 14 residues. Germline V gives CDR1 SQVTM, CDR2 ANQGSEA. CDR3 amino acids: CSVVRLAGGNEQYF. CDR3 sequence (DNA): TGCAGCGTTGTAAGACTAGCGGGGGGTAACGAGCAGTACTTC.

V is TRBV29-1 and J is TRBJ2-5, with D tentatively TRBD2 (7 bases). The V end lost 7 bases, the J end lost 4 bases, and 19 bases lay between the germline ends. The V gene's germline CDR1 is SQVTM and CDR2 ANQGSEA. The CDR3 has 14 amino acids. This CDR3 is CSGGVRGRGETQYF. The CDR3 coding sequence is TGCAGCGGGGGGGTGCGGGGGCGGGGAGAGACCCAGTACTTC.

This clone was recorded once. The genes are TRBV9 and TRBJ1-1; 7 bases align to TRBD1. From germline, CDR1 is SGDLS and CDR2 YYNGEE. This CDR3 region has 15 residues. Trimming at V came to 3 bases and at J to 6 bases, leaving 11 bases not matched to a gene. Written as DNA, the CDR3 is TGTGCCAGCAGCGCGAGACAGGGATATGACGCTGAAGCTTTCTTT. Its translation is CASSARQGYDAEAFF.

J is TRBJ2-1 and V is TRBV6-5; 9 nucleotides agree with TRBD2. This CDR3 has 15 residues. V gave up 2 bases and J gave up 7 bases; unmatched junction bases: 6. Germline values: CDR1 MNHEY, CDR2 SVGAGI. CDR3 sequence reads: CASSYGGGAGNEQFF. CDR3 coding DNA: TGTGCCAGCAGTTACGGCGGGGGGGCCGGTAATGAGCAGTTCTTC.

This clone appeared once. The V and J genes are TRBV10-3 and TRBJ1-3; D possibly corresponds to TRBD1 (5 bases). This CDR3 has 15 residues. Germline V CDR1 and CDR2: ENHRY, SYGVKD. The V gene lost 2 bases and the J gene lost 2 bases, with 10 bases spanning the gap. The CDR3 loop reads CAISEVGPPGNTIYF. CDR3 nucleotides: TGTGCCATCAGTGAGGTGGGGCCTCCTGGAAACACCATATATTTT.

J is TRBJ2-2 and V is TRBV29-1; the match to TRBD2 covers 8 bases. J gave up 8 bases and V 4 bases, and 9 bases lay outside the gene matches. Looked up from germline, CDR1 is SQVTM and CDR2 is ANQGSEA. This CDR3 spans 14 amino acids. The CDR3 reads CSVAPGRAIGELFF. CDR3 DNA: TGCAGCGTTGCTCCCGGGAGGGCTATTGGGGAGCTGTTTTTT.

The J gene is TRBJ1-1, the V gene TRBV19; D call uncertain. Germline CDR1 LNHDA, CDR2 SQIVND (reference sequence). Trimming cost V 9 bases and J 1 base, with 9 bases left between them. This CDR3 spans 12 amino acids. The CDR3 DNA reads as TGTGCCAGCAACGAGCCGAACACTGAAGCTTTCTTT. Protein: CASNEPNTEAFF.